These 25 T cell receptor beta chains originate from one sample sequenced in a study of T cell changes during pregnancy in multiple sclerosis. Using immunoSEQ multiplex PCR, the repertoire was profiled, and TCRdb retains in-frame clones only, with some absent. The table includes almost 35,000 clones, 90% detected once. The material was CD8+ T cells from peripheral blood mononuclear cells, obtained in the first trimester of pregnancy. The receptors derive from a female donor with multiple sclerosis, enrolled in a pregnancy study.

The CDR3 spells CAIREGPKAFF. The CDR3 DNA follows: TGTGCCATCAGGGAGGGGCCTAAAGCTTTCTTT. The chain recombines TRBV6-5 with TRBJ1-1; maybe TRBD1 (5 bases). The CDR3 has 11 amino acids. The germline V gene encodes CDR1 MNHEY and CDR2 SVGAGI. With 10 bases removed from V and 9 bases from J, the gap between germline ends came to 15 bases.

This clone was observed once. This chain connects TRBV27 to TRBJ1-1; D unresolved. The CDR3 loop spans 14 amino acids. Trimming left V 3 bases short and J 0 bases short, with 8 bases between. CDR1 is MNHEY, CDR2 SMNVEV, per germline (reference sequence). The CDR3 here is CASSFGLMNTEAFF. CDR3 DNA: TGTGCCAGCAGTTTTGGACTCATGAACACTGAAGCTTTCTTT.

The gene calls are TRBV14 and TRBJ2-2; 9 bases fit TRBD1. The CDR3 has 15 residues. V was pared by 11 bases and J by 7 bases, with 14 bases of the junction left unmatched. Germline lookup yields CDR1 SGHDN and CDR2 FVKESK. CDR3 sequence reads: CAGAPGQGGHGELFF. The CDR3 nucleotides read TGTGCCGGGGCCCCGGGACAGGGTGGGCACGGGGAGCTGTTTTTT.

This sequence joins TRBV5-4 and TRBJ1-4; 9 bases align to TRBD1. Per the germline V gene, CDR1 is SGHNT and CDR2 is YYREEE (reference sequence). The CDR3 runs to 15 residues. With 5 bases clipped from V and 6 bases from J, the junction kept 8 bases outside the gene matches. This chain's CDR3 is CASSSEGQGYEKLFF. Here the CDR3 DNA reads TGTGCCAGCAGTTCCGAGGGACAGGGATATGAAAAACTGTTTTTT.

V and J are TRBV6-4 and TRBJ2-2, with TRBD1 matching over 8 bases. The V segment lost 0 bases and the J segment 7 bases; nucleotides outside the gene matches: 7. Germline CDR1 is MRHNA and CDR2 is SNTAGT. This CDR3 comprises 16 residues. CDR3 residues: CASSDSRQGAGGELFF. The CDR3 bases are TGTGCCAGCAGTGACTCCAGGCAGGGGGCCGGCGGGGAGCTGTTTTTT.

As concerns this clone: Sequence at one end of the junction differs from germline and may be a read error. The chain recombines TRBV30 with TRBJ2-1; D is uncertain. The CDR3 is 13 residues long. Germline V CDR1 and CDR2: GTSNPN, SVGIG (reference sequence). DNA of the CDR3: TGTGCCTGGACACTATCCTCCTCCAATGGGCAGTTCTTC. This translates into CAWTLSSSNGQFF.

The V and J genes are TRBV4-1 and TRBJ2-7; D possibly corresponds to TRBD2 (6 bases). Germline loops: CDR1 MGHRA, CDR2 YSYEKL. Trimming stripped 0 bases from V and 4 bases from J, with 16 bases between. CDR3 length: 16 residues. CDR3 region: CASSQDFSGASYEQYF. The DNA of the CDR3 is TGCGCCAGCAGCCAAGATTTTAGCGGTGCGTCGTACGAGCAGTACTTC.

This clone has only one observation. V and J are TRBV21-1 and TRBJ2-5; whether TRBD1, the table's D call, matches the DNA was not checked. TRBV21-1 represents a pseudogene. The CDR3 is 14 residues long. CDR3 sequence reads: CASSKEGDHWTQYF. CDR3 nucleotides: TGTGCCAGCAGCAAAGAGGGGGACCATTGGACCCAGTACTTC.

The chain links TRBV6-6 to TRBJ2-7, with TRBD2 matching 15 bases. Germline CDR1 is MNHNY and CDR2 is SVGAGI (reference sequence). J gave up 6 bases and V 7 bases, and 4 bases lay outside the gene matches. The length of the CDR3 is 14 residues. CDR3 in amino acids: CASTGLAGGGEQYF. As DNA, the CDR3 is TGTGCCAGCACCGGACTAGCGGGAGGGGGCGAGCAGTACTTC.

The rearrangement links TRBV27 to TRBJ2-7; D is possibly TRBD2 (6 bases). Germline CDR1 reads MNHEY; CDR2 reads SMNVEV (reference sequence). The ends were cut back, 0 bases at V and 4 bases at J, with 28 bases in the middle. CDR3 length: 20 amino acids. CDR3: CASSLSPLLVGGRERYEQYF. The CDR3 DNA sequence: TGTGCCAGCAGTTTATCACCCCTCCTCGTTGGTGGACGGGAGAGGTACGAGCAGTACTTC.

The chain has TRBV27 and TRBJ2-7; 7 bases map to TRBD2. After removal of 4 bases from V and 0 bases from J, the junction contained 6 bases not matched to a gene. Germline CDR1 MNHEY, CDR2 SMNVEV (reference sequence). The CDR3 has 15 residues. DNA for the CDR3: TGTGCCAGCAGTTCCTCCGGCGGGGGCTCCTACGAGCAGTACTTC. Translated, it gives CASSSSGGGSYEQYF.

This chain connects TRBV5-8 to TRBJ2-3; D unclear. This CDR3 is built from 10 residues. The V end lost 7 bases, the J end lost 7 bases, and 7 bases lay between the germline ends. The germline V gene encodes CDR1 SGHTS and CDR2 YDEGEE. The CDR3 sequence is CASSINTQYF. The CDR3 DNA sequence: TGTGCCAGCTCTATTAATACGCAGTATTTT.

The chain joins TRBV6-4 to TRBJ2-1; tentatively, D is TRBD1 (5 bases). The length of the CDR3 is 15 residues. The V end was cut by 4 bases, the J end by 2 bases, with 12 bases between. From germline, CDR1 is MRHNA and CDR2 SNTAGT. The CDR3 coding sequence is TGTGCCAGCAGTGGGGCGGCAGGGCCCTACAATGAGCAGTTCTTC. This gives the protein CASSGAAGPYNEQFF.

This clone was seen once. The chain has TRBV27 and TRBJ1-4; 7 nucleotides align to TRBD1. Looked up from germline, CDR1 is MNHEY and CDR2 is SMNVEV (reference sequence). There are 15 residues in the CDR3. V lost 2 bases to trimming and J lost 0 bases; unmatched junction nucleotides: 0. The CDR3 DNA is TGTGCCAGCAGTTTAGGACAGGCAACTAATGAAAAACTGTTTTTT. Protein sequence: CASSLGQATNEKLFF.

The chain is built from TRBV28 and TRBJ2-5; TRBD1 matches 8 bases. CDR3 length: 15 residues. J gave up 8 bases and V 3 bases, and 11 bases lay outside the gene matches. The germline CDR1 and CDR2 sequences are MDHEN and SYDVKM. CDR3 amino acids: CASSLSQGAKVTQYF. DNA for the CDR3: TGTGCCAGCAGTTTGAGCCAGGGGGCAAAAGTAACCCAGTACTTC.

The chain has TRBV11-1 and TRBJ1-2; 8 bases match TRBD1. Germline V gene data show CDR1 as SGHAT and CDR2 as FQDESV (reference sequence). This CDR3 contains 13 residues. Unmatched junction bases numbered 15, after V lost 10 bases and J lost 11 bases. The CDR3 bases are TGTGCCACCCTTGGGGGGGCAGGGGGCGCGTACACCTTC. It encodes CATLGGAGGAYTF.

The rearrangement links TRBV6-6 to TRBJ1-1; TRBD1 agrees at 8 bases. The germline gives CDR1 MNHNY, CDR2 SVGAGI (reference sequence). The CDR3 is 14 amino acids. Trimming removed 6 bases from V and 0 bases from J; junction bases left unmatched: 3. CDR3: CASRWTGMNTEAFF. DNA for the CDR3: TGTGCCAGCAGGTGGACAGGGATGAACACTGAAGCTTTCTTT.

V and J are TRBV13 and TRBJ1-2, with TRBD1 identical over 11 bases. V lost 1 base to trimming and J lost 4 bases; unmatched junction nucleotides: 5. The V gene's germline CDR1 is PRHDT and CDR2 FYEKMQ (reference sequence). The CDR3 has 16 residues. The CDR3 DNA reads TGTGCCAGCAGCTTAGAGGGGACAGGGGGGGCCTATGGCTACACCTTC. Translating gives CASSLEGTGGAYGYTF.

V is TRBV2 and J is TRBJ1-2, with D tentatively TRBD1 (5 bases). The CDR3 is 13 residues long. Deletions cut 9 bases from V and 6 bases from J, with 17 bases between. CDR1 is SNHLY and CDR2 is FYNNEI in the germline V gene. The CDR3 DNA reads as TGTGCCAGACGGGAGGACACCACCAATGGCTACACCTTC. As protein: CARREDTTNGYTF.

CDR3 in amino acids: CASSLADSNEKLFF. In DNA form, the CDR3 reads TGTGCCAGCAGCCTTGCTGATAGTAATGAAAAACTGTTTTTT. J is TRBJ1-4 and V is TRBV5-4; D uncertain. Germline V gives CDR1 SGHNT, CDR2 YYREEE (reference sequence). Trimming removed 4 bases at V and 4 bases at J, with 11 bases between. The CDR3 extends over 14 amino acids.

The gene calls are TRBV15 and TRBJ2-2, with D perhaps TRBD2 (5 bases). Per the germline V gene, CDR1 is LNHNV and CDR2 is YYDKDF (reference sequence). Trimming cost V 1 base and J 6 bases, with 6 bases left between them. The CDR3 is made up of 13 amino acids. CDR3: CATSRAEAGELFF. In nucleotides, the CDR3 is TGTGCCACCAGCAGAGCGGAGGCCGGGGAGCTGTTTTTT.

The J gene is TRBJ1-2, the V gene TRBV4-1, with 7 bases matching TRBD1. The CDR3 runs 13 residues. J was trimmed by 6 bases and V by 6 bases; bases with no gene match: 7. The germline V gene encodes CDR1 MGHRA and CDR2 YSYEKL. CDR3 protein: CASRGQEFDGYTF. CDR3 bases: TGCGCCAGCAGAGGACAGGAATTTGATGGCTACACCTTC.

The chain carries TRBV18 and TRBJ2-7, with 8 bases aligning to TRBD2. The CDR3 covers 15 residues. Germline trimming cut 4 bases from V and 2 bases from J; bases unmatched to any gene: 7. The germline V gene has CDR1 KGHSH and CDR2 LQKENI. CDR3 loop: CASSLNPGLAYEQYF. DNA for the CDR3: TGTGCCAGCTCACTGAACCCGGGACTAGCCTACGAGCAGTACTTC.

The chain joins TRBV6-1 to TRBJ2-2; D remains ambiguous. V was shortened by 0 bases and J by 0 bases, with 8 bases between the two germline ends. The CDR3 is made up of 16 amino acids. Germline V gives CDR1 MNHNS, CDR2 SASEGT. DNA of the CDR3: TGTGCCAGCAGTGAAGCTAGCAACCCGAACACCGGGGAGCTGTTTTTT. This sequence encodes CASSEASNPNTGELFF.

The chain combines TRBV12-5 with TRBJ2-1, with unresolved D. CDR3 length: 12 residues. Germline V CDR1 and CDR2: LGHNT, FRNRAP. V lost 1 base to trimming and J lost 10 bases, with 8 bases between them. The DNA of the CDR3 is TGTGCTAGTGGTTTGGATAGGCGGGAGCAGTTCTTC. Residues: CASGLDRREQFF.